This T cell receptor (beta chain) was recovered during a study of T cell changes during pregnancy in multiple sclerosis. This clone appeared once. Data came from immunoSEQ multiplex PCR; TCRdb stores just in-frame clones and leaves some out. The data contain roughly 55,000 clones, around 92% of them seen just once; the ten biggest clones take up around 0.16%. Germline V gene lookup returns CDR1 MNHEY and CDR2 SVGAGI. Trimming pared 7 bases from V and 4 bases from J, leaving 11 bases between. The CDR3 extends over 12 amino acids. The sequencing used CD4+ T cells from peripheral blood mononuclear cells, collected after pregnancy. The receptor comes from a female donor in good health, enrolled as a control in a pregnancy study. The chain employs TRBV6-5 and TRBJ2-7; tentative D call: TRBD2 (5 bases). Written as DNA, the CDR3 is TGTGCCAGCACCGCTAGCAAATACGAGCAGTACTTC. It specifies CASTASKYEQYF.